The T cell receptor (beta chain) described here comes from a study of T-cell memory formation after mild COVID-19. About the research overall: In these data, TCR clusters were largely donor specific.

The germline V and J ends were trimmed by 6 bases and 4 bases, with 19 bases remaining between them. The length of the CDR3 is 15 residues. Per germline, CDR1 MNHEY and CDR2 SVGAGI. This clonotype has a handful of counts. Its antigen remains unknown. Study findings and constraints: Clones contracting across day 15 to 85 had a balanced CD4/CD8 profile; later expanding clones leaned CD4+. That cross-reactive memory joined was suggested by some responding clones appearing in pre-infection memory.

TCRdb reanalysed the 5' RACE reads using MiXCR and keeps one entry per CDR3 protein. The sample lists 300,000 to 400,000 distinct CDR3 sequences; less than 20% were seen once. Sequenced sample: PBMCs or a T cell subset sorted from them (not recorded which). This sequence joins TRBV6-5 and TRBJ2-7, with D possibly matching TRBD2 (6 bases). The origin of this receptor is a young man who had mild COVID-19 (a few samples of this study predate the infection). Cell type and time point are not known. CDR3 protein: CASSSSGPKFYEQYF. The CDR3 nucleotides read TGTGCCAGCAGCTCGAGCGGGCCGAAGTTTTACGAGCAGTACTTC.